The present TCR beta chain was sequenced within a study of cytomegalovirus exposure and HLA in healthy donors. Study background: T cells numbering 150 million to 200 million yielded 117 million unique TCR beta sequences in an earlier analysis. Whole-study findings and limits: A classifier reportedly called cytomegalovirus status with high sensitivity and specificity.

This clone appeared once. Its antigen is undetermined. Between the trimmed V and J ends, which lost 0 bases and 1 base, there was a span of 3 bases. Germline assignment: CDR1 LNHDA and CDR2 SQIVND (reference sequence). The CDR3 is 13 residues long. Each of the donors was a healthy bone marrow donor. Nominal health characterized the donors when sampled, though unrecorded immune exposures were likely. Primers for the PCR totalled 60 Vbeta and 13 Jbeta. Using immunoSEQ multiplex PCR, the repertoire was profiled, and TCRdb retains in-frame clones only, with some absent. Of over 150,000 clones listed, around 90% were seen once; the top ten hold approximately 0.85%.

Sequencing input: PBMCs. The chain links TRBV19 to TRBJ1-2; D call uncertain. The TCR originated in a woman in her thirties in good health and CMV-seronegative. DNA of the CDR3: TGTGCCAGTAGTATAGATCTTAACTATGGCTACACCTTC. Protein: CASSIDLNYGYTF.